The source of this T cell receptor (beta chain) is a study of blood T cell repertoires in COVID-19. Looking at the study overall: T cells, B-cell-depleted T cells, or PBMCs provided the cDNA or gDNA that served as material.

The CDR3 is made up of 14 amino acids. V shed 2 bases, J shed 3 bases, and the junction held 4 bases outside the gene matches. Germline loops: CDR1 KGHSH, CDR2 LQKENI. In the original analysis: Amplified reference gene primers provided the basis for estimating nucleated cell counts. Repertoires were generated with immunoSEQ multiplex PCR, while TCRdb's copy carries only in-frame clones and drops some. That table supplies the V and J calls and clone size; D and trimming were determined from the DNA. The sample includes about 110,000 clones, almost 80% seen only once; the top ten take about a sixth. This clone has a handful of counts.

This rearrangement joins TRBV18 to TRBJ2-7, with TRBD1 matching 7 bases. The clonotype was recovered from a woman older than 75 with active or convalescent COVID-19. Sequencing was carried out using peripheral blood. CDR3 region: CASSPSRQGYEQYF. CDR3 nucleotide sequence: TGTGCCAGCTCACCAAGTCGACAGGGCTACGAGCAGTACTTC. Together with reference TRBV18 and TRBJ2-7, the CDR3 gives the full variable domain: NAGVMQNPRHLVRRRGQEARLRCSPMKGHSHVYWYRQLPEEGLKFMVYLQKENIIDESGMPKERFSAEFPKEGPSILRIQQVVRGDSAAYFCASSPSRQGYEQYFGPGTRLTVT.